Shown below are 7 T cell receptor beta chains from a single sample sequenced in a study of CD8+ T cells in alopecia areata. Indicated treatment: oral pan-JAK inhibitor, 5-10 mg twice daily. The sequencing template was cDNA reverse transcribed from extracted RNA. Profiled with immunoSEQ multiplex PCR; TCRdb holds only in-frame clones, not every one. The sample has 150,000 to 200,000 clones, approximately 57% seen once. Sample: CD4+ T cells sorted from blood, taken at week 24, from a patient treated with tofacitinib. The receptors shown here come from a human donor with alopecia areata.

V usage is TRBV23-1 and J usage is TRBJ2-4; 9 nucleotides align to TRBD1. TRBV23-1 is reported as an ORF; its role is uncertain. This CDR3 region has 16 residues. Trimming removed 0 bases from V and 7 bases from J; junction bases left unmatched: 7. CDR3 amino acids: CASSQSGQGNKNIQYF. The CDR3 nucleotides read TGCGCCAGCAGTCAATCGGGACAGGGCAACAAGAACATTCAGTACTTC.

This rearrangement joins TRBV30 to TRBJ1-1; a possible D gene is TRBD1 (5 bases). This CDR3 spans 13 amino acids. Trimming cost V 4 bases and J 5 bases, with 14 bases left between them. The germline V gene encodes CDR1 GTSNPN and CDR2 SVGIG (reference sequence). The chain's CDR3 is CAWTGLRKTEAFF. CDR3 DNA sequence: TGTGCCTGGACGGGGCTTAGGAAAACTGAAGCTTTCTTT.

The count of this clone is one. CDR3 nucleotide sequence: TGTGCCTGGACCTCCGACTTCCGGACCCAGTACTTC. This encodes CAWTSDFRTQYF. The gene calls are TRBV30 and TRBJ2-5; D call uncertain. Germline values: CDR1 GTSNPN, CDR2 SVGIG (reference sequence). The length of the CDR3 is 12 residues. Deletions cut 4 bases from V and 7 bases from J, with 13 bases between.

This chain links TRBV15 with TRBJ2-7; TRBD1 matches 10 bases. The J segment lost 5 bases and the V segment lost 5 bases, leaving 9 bases of the junction unmatched. CDR1 LNHNV and CDR2 YYDKDF come from the germline V gene (reference sequence). The CDR3 consists of 15 residues. CDR3 bases: TGTGCCACCAGCGGGGGGGGACAGGGGTTCGACGAGCAGTACTTC. It translates to CATSGGGQGFDEQYF. The variable domain in full, with the rest retrieved from reference TRBV15 and TRBJ2-7, is DAMVIQNPRYQVTQFGKPVTLSCSQTLNHNVMYWYQQKSSQAPKLLFHYYDKDFNNEADTPDNFQSRRPNTSFCFLDIRSPGLGDTAMYLCATSGGGQGFDEQYFGPGTRLTVT.

The chain recombines TRBV30 with TRBJ2-7; 9 bases line up with TRBD1. Trimming at V came to 3 bases and at J to 2 bases, leaving 5 bases not matched to a gene. Germline V gene lookup returns CDR1 GTSNPN and CDR2 SVGIG (reference sequence). This CDR3 is 14 amino acids long. The CDR3 loop is CAWRFGTGPYEQYF. CDR3 nucleotide sequence: TGTGCCTGGAGATTTGGGACAGGGCCCTACGAGCAGTACTTC.

The V and J genes are TRBV27 and TRBJ1-5; 8 nucleotides line up with TRBD1. Trimming took 9 bases from V and 1 from J; bases not matched to a gene: 8. The CDR3 sequence is 15 residues long. Germline CDR1 MNHEY, CDR2 SMNVEV (reference sequence). The CDR3 DNA reads as TGTGCCAGTGATCGCCGGACAGGGAGCAATCAGCCCCAGCATTTT. Its protein product is CASDRRTGSNQPQHF.

This clone was counted only a few times. This chain connects TRBV5-6 to TRBJ2-2; D is possibly TRBD1 (6 bases). Trimming pared 5 bases from V and 6 bases from J, leaving 14 bases between. The CDR3 length is 14 residues. The germline gives CDR1 SGHDT, CDR2 YYEEEE. The CDR3 coding sequence is TGTGCCAGCAGACAGGGTTTTACGGCCGGGGAGCTGTTTTTT. Translated: CASRQGFTAGELFF. Supplemented by reference TRBV5-6 and TRBJ2-2, the full variable domain reads DAGVTQSPTHLIKTRGQQVTLRCSPKSGHDTVSWYQQALGQGPQFIFQYYEEEERQRGNFPDRFSGHQFPNYSSELNVNALLLGDSALYLCASRQGFTAGELFFGEGSRLTVL.